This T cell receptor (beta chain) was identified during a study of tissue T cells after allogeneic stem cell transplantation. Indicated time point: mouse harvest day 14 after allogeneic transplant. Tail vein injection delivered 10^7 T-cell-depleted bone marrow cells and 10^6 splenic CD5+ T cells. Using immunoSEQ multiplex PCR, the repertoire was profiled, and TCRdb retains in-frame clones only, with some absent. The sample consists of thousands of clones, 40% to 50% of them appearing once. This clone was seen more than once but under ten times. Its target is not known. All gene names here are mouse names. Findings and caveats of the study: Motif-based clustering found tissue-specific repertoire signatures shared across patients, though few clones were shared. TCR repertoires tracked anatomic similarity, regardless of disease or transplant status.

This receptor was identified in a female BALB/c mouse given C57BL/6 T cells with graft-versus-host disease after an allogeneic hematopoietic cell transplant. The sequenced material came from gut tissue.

The CDR3 sequence is CASSPRTETLYF. The DNA read from the CDR3 is TGTGCCAGCTCTCCCCGAACAGAAACGCTGTAT. V is TRBV12-1 and J is TRBJ2-3; no firm D call. Read coverage stops 1 residue before the CDR3 terminus; the germline J gene supplies the remainder. Germline V gene sequence: CDR1 SGHSN, CDR2 HYEKVE. V gave up 2 bases and J gave up 4 bases, with 6 bases separating them. This CDR3 has 12 residues.